This T cell receptor (beta chain) was captured by sequencing in a study of graft-versus-host responses after intestinal transplantation. At the level of the study: Once they had received anti-thymocyte globulin induction, all recipients took tacrolimus and steroids for roughly three years.

As to this clone: Its antigen is as yet unknown.

In germline, CDR1 is LNHDA, CDR2 SQIVND (reference sequence). The CDR3 contains 15 residues. The V and J ends lost 3 bases and 3 bases respectively, with 14 bases between them. Sequencing was performed with immunoSEQ multiplex PCR; in TCRdb, only in-frame clones are kept and a portion is missing. This table holds roughly 89,000 clones, 90% to 95% found once. This receptor was identified in a human donor who received an intestinal transplant. The V call is TRBV19, the J call TRBJ1-2; D might be TRBD1 (5 bases). Sequenced here: unstimulated CD4+ T cells sorted from spleen or lymph node cells, sampled before intestinal transplant. CDR3 loop: CASSMGQGRDYGYTF. CDR3 sequence (DNA): TGTGCCAGTAGTATGGGCCAGGGTCGAGACTATGGCTACACCTTC.